The clone carrying this TCR beta chain was seen only a few times. Its specificity is not known. This record comes from a study of T cells in localized non-small cell lung cancer. The study's findings and limits: Clonality of T cells reached its maximum in uninvolved adjacent lung, surpassing tumor.

Repertoires were generated with immunoSEQ multiplex PCR, while TCRdb's copy carries only in-frame clones and drops some. Seen here are around 3,000 clones, roughly 30% observed once, and the top ten hold 13% to 15%. This CDR3 contains 16 residues. The trim removed 4 bases at V and 5 bases at J, leaving 12 bases unmatched. Germline-derived CDR1 and CDR2 are SGHDN and FVKESK. This material consisted of lung tumor tissue, taken before any cancer treatment. This clonotype was sampled from a man between 35 and 75 years old with stage II lung adenocarcinoma. This chain uses TRBV14 with TRBJ1-1; 8 bases are a match to TRBD1. The CDR3, as DNA: TGTGCCAGCAGCCTCCTTAGAGGACAGGGTGGGACTGAAGCTTTCTTT. Protein product: CASSLLRGQGGTEAFF. The full variable domain, with the rest looked up from reference TRBV14 and TRBJ1-1, is EAGVTQFPSHSVIEKGQTVTLRCDPISGHDNLYWYRRVMGKEIKFLLHFVKESKQDESGMPNNRFLAERTGGTYSTLKVQPAELEDSGVYFCASSLLRGQGGTEAFFGQGTRLTVV.